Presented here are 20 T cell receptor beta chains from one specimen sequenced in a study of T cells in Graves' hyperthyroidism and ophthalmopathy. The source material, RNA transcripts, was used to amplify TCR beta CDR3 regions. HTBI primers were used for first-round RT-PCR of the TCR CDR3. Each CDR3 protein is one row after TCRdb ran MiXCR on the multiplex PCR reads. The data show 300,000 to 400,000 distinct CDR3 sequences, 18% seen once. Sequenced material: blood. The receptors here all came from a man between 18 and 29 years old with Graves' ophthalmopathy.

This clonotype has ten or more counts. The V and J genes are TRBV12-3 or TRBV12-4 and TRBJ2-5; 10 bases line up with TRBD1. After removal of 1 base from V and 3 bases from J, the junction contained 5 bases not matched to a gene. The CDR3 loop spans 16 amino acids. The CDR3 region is CASSLGAGTGEETQYF. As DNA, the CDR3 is TGTGCCAGCAGTTTAGGCGCCGGGACAGGGGAAGAGACCCAGTACTTC.

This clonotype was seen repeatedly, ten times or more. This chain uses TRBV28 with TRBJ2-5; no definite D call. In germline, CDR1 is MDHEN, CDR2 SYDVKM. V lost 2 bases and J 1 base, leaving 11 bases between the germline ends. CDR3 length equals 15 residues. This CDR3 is CASSLVAITQETQYF. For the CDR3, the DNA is TGTGCCAGCAGTTTAGTAGCCATTACCCAAGAGACCCAGTACTTC.

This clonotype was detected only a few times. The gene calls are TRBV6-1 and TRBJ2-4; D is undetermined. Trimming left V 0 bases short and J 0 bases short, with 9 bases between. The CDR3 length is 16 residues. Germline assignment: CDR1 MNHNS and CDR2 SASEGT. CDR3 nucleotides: TGTGCCAGCAGTGAAGCCCCGGCGGTAGCCAAAAACATTCAGTACTTC. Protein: CASSEAPAVAKNIQYF.

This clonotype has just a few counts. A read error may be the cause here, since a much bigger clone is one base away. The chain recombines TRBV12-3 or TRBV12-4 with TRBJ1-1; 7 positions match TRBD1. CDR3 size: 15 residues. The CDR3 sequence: CVSRRQGGRNTEAFF. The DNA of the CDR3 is TGTGTCAGCAGAAGACAGGGCGGGAGGAACACTGAAGCTTTCTTT.

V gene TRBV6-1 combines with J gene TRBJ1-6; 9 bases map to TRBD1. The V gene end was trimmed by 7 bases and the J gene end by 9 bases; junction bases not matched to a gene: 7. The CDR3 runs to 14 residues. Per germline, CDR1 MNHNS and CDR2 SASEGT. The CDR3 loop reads CASTKDRGGSPLHF. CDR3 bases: TGTGCCAGCACCAAGGACAGGGGAGGTTCACCCCTCCACTTT.

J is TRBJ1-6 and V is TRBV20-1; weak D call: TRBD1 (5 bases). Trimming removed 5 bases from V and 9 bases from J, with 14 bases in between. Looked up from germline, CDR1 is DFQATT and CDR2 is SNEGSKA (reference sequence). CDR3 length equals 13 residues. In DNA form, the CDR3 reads TGCAGTGCTCCCCGGACAAGGGGTTCACCCCTCCACTTT. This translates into CSAPRTRGSPLHF.

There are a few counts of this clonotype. CDR3 region: CSALRGGYTF. DNA of the CDR3: TGCAGTGCTTTAAGGGGTGGCTACACCTTC. The rearrangement joins TRBV20-1 to TRBJ1-2, with D maybe TRBD1 (5 bases). Per the germline V gene, CDR1 is DFQATT and CDR2 is SNEGSKA (reference sequence). The length of the CDR3 is 10 residues. Trimming removed 5 bases from V and 7 bases from J, with 8 bases in between.

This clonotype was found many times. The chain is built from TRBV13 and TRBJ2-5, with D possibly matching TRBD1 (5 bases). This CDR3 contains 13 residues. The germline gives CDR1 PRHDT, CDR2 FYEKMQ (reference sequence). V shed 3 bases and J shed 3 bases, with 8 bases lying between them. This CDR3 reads CASSFQDKETQYF. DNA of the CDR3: TGTGCCAGCAGCTTCCAGGACAAAGAGACCCAGTACTTC.

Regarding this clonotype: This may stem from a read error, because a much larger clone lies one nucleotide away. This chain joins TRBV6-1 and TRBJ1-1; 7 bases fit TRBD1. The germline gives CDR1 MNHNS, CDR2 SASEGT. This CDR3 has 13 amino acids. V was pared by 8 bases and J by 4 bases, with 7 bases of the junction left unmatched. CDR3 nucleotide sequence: TGTGCCAGCGGGAGGGGGCTAAGCACTGAAGCTTTCTTT. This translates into CASGRGLSTEAFF.

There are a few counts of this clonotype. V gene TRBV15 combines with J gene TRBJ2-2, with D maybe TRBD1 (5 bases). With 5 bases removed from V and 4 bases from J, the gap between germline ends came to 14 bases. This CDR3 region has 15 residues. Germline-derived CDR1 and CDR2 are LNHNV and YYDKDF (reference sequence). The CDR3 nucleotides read TGTGCCACCAGCCGAACTCAGGGTACCACCGGGGAGCTGTTTTTT. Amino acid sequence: CATSRTQGTTGELFF.

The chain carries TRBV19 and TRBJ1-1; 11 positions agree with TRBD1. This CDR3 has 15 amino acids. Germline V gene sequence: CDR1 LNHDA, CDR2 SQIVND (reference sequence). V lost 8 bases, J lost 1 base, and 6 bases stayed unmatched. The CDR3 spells CASAGTGGGNTEAFF. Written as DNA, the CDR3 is TGTGCCAGTGCCGGGACAGGGGGGGGGAACACTGAAGCTTTCTTT.

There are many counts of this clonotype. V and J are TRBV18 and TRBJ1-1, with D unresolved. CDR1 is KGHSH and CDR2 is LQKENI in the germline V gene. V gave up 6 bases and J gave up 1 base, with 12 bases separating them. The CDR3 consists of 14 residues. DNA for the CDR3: TGTGCCAGCTCGCAATTGGACGGGAACACTGAAGCTTTCTTT. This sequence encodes CASSQLDGNTEAFF.

The CDR3 sequence is CSAKPGIPYEQYF. The CDR3 DNA reads TGCAGTGCCAAACCCGGGATCCCCTACGAGCAGTACTTC. The genes are TRBV20-1 and TRBJ2-7, with a possible D match to TRBD2 (5 bases). V shed 6 bases and J shed 2 bases, with 14 bases lying between them. The CDR3 contains 13 residues. CDR1 and CDR2 (germline): DFQATT, SNEGSKA (reference sequence).

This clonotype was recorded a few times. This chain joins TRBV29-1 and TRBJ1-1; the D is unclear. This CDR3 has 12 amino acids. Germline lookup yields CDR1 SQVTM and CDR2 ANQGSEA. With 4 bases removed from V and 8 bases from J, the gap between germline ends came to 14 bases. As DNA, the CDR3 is TGCAGCGTTGGGAGTGGAGGTTCCGAAGCTTTCTTT. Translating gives CSVGSGGSEAFF.

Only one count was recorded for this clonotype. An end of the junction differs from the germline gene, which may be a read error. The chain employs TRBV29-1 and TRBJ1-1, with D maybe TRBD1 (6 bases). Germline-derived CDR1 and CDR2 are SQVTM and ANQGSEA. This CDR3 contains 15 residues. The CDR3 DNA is TGCGGCGTTCGACAGGCGGGGAGGGGAAACACTGAAGCTTTCTTT. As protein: CGVRQAGRGNTEAFF.

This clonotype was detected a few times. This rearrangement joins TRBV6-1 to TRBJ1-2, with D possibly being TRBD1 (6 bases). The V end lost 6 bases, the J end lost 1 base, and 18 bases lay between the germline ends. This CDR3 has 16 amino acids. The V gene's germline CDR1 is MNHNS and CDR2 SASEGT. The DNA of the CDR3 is TGTGCCAGCAGCTCTCCTCAGGGGAGGAGTAACTATGGCTACACCTTC. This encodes CASSSPQGRSNYGYTF.

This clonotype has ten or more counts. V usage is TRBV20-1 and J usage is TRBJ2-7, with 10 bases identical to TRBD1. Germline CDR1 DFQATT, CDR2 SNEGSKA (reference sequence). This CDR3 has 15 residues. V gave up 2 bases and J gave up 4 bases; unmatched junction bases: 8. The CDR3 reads CSARPTGTGVYEQYF. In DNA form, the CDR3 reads TGCAGTGCTAGACCCACTGGGACAGGGGTTTACGAGCAGTACTTC.

The CDR3 spells CASSPPRARRAQYF. The CDR3 DNA is TGTGCCAGCAGCCCCCCCAGGGCCAGGCGGGCCCAGTACTTC. The V and J genes are TRBV5-4 and TRBJ2-5; TRBD1 or TRBD2 may be the D gene (5 bases each). Germline V gene lookup returns CDR1 SGHNT and CDR2 YYREEE (reference sequence). V shed 4 bases and J shed 9 bases, with 19 bases lying between them. There are 14 residues in the CDR3.

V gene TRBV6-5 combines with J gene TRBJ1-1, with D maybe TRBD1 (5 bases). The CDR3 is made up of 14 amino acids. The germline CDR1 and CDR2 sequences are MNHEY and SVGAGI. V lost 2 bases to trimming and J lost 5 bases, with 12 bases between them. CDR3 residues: CASSYDPSGTEAFF. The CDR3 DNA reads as TGTGCCAGCAGTTACGACCCCTCAGGGACTGAAGCTTTCTTT.

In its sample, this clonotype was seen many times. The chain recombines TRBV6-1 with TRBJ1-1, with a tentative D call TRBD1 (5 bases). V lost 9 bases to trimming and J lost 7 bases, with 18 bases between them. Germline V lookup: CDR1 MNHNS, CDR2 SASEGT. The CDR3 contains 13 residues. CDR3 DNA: TGTGCCAGTGGAAGGGGCGGGGGGATTGAAGCTTTCTTT. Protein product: CASGRGGGIEAFF.